Listed below are T cell receptor beta chains from one sample, sequenced in a study of cytomegalovirus exposure and HLA in healthy donors. TCRdb's table, derived via immunoSEQ multiplex PCR, lists solely in-frame clones and lacks some. The sample has roughly 60,000 clones; 95% are singletons. The sample comprised PBMCs. These receptors were taken from a young woman in good health and CMV-seropositive. Each CDR3 is given with its conserved first and last residue. The D gene is left open where the match is weak. Not all rows give a size; the values are once, few, many and, for expanded clones, a class.

size | D | J | V | DNA | CDR3
once | - | TRBJ2-1 | TRBV6-5 | TGTGCCAGCACCGCCCAGGGGCCTCCTGCTTGGCAGTTCTTC | CASTAQGPPAWQFF
- | - | TRBJ2-7 | TRBV5-5 | TGTGCCAGCAGCCCTATAGGGACTGGAGTCTACGAGCAGTACTTC | CASSPIGTGVYEQYF
- | TRBD2 | TRBJ2-2 | TRBV28 | TGTGCCAGCGCGGGACTAGCGGGTCCAAACACCGGGGAGCTGTTTTTT | CASAGLAGPNTGELFF
- | - | TRBJ1-5 | TRBV28 | TGTGCCAGCAGTAGGGGAGGCGACAATCAGCCCCAGCATTTT | CASSRGGDNQPQHF
- | TRBD1 | TRBJ2-5 | TRBV4-1 | TGCGCCAGCAGCCGAGGGCTAATCGGGACAGCCCAAGAGACCCAGTACTTC | CASSRGLIGTAQETQYF
- | - | TRBJ1-2 | TRBV5-4 | TGTGCCAGCAGCTTGGGGTGGGAGGATGGCTACACCTTC | CASSLGWEDGYTF
- | - | TRBJ1-4 | TRBV29-1 | TGCAGCGTTGAAGGTTTCGGGGGGACTAATGAAAAACTGTTTTTT | CSVEGFGGTNEKLFF
- | - | TRBJ2-1 | TRBV9 | TGTGCCAGCAGCGTCTCGGGTAGCGCGAGCTCCTACAATGAGCAGTTCTTC | CASSVSGSASSYNEQFF
- | TRBD1 | TRBJ1-2 | TRBV5-1 | TGCGCCAGCAGCTTGGCCCCCGGGACAGGGTATGGCTACACCTTC | CASSLAPGTGYGYTF
- | TRBD2 | TRBJ2-7 | TRBV27 | TGTGCCAGCAGTTTAAGGGCTAGCGGGAGCCGCCAGCAGTACTTC | CASSLRASGSRQQYF
- | - | TRBJ2-4 | TRBV7-2 | TGTGCCAGCAGCCCGCGGACTGCAGACAAAAACATTCAGTACTTC | CASSPRTADKNIQYF
- | - | TRBJ2-3 | TRBV5-5 | TGTGCCAGCAGCTTGGACGCCACTAGCACAGATACGCAGTATTTT | CASSLDATSTDTQYF
- | - | TRBJ1-1 | TRBV5-1 | TGCGCCAGCAGCCCGTCGGTGAACACTGAAGCTTTCTTT | CASSPSVNTEAFF
- | TRBD2 | TRBJ2-5 | TRBV7-2 | TGTGCCAGCAGCCAGGGACTAGCAGAGACCCAGTACTTC | CASSQGLAETQYF
- | - | TRBJ1-1 | TRBV7-9 | TGTGCCAGCAGCTTAATAACTGAAGCTTTCTTT | CASSLITEAFF
- | - | TRBJ2-7 | TRBV19 | TGTGCCAGTACCCCGACTGGATATCTGGGCGAGCAGTACTTC | CASTPTGYLGEQYF
- | TRBD2 | TRBJ2-5 | TRBV5-1 | TGCGCCAGCAGCGACGGGACTAGCGGGAGAGAGACCCAGTACTTC | CASSDGTSGRETQYF